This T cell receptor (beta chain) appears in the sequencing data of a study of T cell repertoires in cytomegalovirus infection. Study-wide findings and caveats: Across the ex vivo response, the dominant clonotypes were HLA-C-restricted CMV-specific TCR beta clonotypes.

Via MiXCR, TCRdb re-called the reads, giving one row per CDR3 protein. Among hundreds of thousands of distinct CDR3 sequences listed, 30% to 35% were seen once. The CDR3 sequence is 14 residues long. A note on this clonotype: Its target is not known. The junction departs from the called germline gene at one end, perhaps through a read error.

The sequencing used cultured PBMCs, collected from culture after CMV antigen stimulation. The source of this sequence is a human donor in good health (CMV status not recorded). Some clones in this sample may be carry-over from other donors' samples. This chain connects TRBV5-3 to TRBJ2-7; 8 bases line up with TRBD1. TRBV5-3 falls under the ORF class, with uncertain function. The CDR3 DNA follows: TGTGCCAGCAGCTTGGAGGACAGGGACTACGAGCAGTACTTC. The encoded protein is CASSLEDRDYEQYF.